The entry below describes one T cell receptor beta chain. No antigen is known for it. The data are from a study of OX40 agonist ivuxolimab in advanced cancers. Overall study context: Those enrolled were roughly 80% male, with a mean age of around 55 years and ages from roughly 20 to 85.

General observations from the study: In the 0.1-3.0 mg/kg groups, partial responders showed among the lowest expansion.

V was clipped by 2 bases and J by 4 bases, with 10 bases between them. Per germline, CDR1 SGHNT and CDR2 YYREEE (reference sequence). CDR3 length: 14 residues. The table came from immunoSEQ multiplex PCR; TCRdb's copy has only in-frame clones and leaves some out. The repertoire consists of 99,000 or so clones, with about 96% occurring once and the leading ten covering roughly 2%. The chain is built from TRBV5-4 and TRBJ2-1, with D unresolved. The source was CD4+ or CD8+ T cells sorted from blood, collected in a trial of the OX40 agonist ivuxolimab. This clonotype was obtained from an adult with an advanced solid tumor such as melanoma, head and neck, liver or kidney cancer. CDR3 sequence (DNA): TGTGCCAGCAGCTTCCCGGATTCTTACAATGAGCAGTTCTTC. This encodes CASSFPDSYNEQFF.